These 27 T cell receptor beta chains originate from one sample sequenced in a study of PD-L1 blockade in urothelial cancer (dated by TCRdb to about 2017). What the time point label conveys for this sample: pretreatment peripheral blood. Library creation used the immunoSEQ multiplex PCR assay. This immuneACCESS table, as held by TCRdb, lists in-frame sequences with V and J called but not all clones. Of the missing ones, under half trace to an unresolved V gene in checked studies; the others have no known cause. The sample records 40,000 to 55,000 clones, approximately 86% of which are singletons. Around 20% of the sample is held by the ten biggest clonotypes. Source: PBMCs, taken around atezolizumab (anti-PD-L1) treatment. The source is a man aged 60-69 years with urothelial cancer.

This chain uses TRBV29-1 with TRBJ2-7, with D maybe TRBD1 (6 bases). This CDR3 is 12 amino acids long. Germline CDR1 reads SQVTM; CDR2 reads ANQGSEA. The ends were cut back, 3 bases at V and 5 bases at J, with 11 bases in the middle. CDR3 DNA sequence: TGCAGCGTTGAGTATGGGGGCAACGAGCAGTACTTC. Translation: CSVEYGGNEQYF.

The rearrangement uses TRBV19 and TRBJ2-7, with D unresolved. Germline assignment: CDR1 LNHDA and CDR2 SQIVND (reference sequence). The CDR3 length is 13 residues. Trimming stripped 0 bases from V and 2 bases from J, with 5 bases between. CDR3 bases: TGTGCCAGTAGTATAGAAAGCCCCTACGAGCAGTACTTC. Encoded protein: CASSIESPYEQYF.

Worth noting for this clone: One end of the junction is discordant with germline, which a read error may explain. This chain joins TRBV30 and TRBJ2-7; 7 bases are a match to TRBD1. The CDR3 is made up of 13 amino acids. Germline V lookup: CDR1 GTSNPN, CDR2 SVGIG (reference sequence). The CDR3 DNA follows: TGTGCCTGGGAGACAGGGTTTTCCTTCGAGCAGTACTTC. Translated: CAWETGFSFEQYF.

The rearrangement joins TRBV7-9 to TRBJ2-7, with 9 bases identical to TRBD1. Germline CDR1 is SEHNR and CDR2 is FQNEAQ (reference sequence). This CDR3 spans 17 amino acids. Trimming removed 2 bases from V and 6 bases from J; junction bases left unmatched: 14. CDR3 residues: CASSLLNPGQGLVEQYF. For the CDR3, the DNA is TGTGCCAGCAGCTTACTTAACCCGGGACAGGGTCTAGTCGAGCAGTACTTC.

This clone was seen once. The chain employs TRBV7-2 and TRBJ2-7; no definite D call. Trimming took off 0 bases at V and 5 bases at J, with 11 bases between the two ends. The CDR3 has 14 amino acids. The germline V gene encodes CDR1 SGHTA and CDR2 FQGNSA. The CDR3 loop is CASSLAQVVHEQYF. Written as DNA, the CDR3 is TGTGCCAGCAGCTTAGCTCAGGTAGTCCACGAGCAGTACTTC.

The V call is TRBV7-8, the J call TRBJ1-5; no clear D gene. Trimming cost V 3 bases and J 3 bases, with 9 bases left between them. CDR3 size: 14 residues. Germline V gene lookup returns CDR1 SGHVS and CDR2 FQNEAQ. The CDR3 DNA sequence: TGTGCCAGCAGCTTGATGACACTCAATCAGCCCCAGCATTTT. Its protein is CASSLMTLNQPQHF.

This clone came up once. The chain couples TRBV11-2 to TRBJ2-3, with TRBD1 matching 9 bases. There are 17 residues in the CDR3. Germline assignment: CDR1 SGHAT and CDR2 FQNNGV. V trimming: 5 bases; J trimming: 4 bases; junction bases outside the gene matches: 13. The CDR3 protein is CASSPTGTGNRADTQYF. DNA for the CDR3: TGTGCCAGCAGCCCCACCGGGACAGGGAATAGGGCAGATACGCAGTATTTT.

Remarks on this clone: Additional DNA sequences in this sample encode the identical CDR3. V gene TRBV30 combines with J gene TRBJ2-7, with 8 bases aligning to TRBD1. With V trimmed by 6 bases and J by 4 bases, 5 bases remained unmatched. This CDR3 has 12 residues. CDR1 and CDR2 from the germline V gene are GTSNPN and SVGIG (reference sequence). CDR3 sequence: CACGQGSYEQYF. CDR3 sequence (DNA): TGTGCCTGCGGACAGGGATCTTACGAGCAGTACTTC.

The CDR3 sequence is CASSLVASGGEGIEQFF. Written as DNA, the CDR3 is TGTGCCAGCAGCTTAGTGGCTAGCGGAGGAGAGGGGATTGAGCAGTTCTTC. V usage is TRBV7-9 and J usage is TRBJ2-1, with 7 positions matching TRBD2. J lost 9 bases, V lost 1 base, and 15 bases had no gene match. Germline lookup yields CDR1 SEHNR and CDR2 FQNEAQ (reference sequence). The CDR3 covers 17 residues.

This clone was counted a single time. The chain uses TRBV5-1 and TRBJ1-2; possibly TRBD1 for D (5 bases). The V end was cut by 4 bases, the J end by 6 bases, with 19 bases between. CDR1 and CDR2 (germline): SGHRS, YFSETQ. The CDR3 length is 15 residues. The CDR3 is CASSQGGDGTHGYTF. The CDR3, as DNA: TGCGCCAGCAGCCAGGGTGGGGATGGAACCCATGGCTACACCTTC. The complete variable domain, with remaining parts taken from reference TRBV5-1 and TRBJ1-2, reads KAGVTQTPRYLIKTRGQQVTLSCSPISGHRSVSWYQQTPGQGLQFLFEYFSETQRNKGNFPGRFSGRQFSNSRSEMNVSTLELGDSALYLCASSQGGDGTHGYTFGSGTRLTVV.

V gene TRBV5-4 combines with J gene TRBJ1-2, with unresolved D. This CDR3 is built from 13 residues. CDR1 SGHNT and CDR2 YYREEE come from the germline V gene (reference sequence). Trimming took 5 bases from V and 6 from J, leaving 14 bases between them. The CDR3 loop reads CASSQGGRDGYTF. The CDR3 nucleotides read TGTGCCAGCAGTCAAGGAGGCCGAGATGGCTACACCTTC.

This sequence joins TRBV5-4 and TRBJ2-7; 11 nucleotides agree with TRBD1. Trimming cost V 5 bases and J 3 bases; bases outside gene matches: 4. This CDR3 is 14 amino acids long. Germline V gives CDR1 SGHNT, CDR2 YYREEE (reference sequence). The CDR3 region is CASSRTGGSYEQYF. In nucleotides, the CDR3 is TGTGCCAGCAGTCGGACAGGGGGCAGCTACGAGCAGTACTTC.

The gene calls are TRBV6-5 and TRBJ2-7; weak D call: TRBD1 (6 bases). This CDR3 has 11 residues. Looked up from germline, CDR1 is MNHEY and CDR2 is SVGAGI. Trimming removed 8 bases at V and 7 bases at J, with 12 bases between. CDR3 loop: CASVDTGEQYF. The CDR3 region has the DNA TGTGCCAGCGTGGACACAGGGGAGCAGTACTTC.

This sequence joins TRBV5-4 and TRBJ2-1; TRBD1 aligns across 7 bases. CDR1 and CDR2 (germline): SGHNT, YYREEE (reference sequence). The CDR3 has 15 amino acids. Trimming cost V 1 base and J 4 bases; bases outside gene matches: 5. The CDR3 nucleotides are TGTGCCAGCAGCTTGCCCAGGGGGACGTACAATGAGCAGTTCTTC. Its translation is CASSLPRGTYNEQFF.

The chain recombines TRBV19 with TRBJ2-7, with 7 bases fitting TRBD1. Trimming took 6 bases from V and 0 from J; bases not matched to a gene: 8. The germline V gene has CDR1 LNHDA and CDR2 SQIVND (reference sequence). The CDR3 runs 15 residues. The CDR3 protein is CASRAGTVASYEQYF. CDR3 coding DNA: TGTGCCAGTAGGGCCGGGACAGTGGCCTCCTACGAGCAGTACTTC.

CDR3 DNA sequence: TGTGCCAGCAGCTTCGGGACAACCAACTACAATGAGCAGTTCTTC. Translation gives CASSFGTTNYNEQFF. This chain connects TRBV5-6 to TRBJ2-1; possibly TRBD1 for D (6 bases). V was shortened by 2 bases and J by 3 bases, with 12 bases between the two germline ends. CDR1 and CDR2 from the germline V gene are SGHDT and YYEEEE. This CDR3 contains 15 residues.

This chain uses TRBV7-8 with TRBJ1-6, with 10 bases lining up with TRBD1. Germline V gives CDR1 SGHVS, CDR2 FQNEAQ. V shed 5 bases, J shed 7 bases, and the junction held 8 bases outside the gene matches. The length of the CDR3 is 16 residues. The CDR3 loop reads CASSLPPGQGNSPLHF. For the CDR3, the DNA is TGTGCCAGCAGCCTCCCCCCGGGACAGGGGAATTCACCCCTCCACTTT.

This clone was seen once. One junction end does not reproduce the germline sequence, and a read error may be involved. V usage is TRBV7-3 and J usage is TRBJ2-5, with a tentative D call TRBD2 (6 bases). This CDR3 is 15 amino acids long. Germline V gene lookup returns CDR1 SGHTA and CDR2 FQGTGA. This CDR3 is CASSLTSAGKETQYF. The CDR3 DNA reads TGTGCCAGCAGCCTAACCTCGGCGGGGAAAGAGACCCAGTACTTC.

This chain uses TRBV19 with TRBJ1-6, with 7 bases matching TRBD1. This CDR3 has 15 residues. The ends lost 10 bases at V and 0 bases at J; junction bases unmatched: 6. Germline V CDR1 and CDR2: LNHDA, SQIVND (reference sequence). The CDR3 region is CATRDSLSYNSPLHF. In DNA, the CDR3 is TGTGCCACCCGGGACAGTCTCTCCTATAATTCACCCCTCCACTTT.

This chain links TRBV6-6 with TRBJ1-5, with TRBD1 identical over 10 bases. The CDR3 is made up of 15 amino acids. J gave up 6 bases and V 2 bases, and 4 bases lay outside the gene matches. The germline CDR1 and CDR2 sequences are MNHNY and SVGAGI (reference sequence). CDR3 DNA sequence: TGTGCCAGCAGTTACCCGGGACAGGGGAGTCAGCCCCAGCATTTT. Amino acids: CASSYPGQGSQPQHF.

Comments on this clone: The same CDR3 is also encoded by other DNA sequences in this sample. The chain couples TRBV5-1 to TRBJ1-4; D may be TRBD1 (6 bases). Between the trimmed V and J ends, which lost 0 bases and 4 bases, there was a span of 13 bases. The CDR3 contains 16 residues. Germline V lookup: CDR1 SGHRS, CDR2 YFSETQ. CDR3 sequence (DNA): TGCGCCAGCAGCTTGGACCAGGGGAGGGGTAATGAAAAACTGTTTTTT. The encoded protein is CASSLDQGRGNEKLFF.

In DNA, the CDR3 is TGTGCCAGCAGTACGACTAGCGGGGGAGCAGATACGCAGTATTTT. This sequence encodes CASSTTSGGADTQYF. This rearrangement joins TRBV5-4 to TRBJ2-3; 12 positions agree with TRBD2. CDR3 length equals 15 residues. V was pared by 5 bases and J by 4 bases, with 5 bases of the junction left unmatched. Germline V lookup: CDR1 SGHNT, CDR2 YYREEE (reference sequence).

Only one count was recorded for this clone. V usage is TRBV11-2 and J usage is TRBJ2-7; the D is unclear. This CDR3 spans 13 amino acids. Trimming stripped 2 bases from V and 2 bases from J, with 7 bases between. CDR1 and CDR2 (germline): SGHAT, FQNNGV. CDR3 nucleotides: TGTGCCAGCAGCTTACTCCAGGCCTACGAGCAGTACTTC. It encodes CASSLLQAYEQYF. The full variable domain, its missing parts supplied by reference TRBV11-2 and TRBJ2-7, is EAGVAQSPRYKIIEKRQSVAFWCNPISGHATLYWYQQILGQGPKLLIQFQNNGVVDDSQLPKDRFSAERLKGVDSTLKIQPAKLEDSAVYLCASSLLQAYEQYFGPGTRLTVT.

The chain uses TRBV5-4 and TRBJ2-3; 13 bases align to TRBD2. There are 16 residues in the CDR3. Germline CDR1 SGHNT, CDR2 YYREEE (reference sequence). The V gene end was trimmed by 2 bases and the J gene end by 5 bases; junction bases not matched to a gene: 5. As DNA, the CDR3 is TGTGCCAGCAGCTTAGGGACTAGCGGGAAGGTAGATACGCAGTATTTT. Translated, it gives CASSLGTSGKVDTQYF.

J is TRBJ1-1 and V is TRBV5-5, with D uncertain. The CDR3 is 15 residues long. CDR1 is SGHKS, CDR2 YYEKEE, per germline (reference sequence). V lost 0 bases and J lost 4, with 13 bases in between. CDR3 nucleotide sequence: TGTGCCAGCAGCTTGGCCCTAGGTTTGGGCACTGAAGCTTTCTTT. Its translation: CASSLALGLGTEAFF.

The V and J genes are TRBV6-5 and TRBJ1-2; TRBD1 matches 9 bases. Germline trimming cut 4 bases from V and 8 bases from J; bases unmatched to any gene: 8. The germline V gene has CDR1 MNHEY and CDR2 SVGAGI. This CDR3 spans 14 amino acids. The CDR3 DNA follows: TGTGCCAGCAGTTCCGGGACAGGGAAGGAAGGCTACACCTTC. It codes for CASSSGTGKEGYTF.

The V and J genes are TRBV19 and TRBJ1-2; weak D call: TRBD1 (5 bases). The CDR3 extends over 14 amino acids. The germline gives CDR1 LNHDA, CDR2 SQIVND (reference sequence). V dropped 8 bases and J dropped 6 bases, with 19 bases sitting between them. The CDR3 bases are TGTGCCAGTTTTTCCAATAGACAGCTCCATGGCTACACCTTC. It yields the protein CASFSNRQLHGYTF.